The T cell receptor (beta chain) described here comes from a study of cytomegalovirus exposure and HLA in healthy donors. PCR primers comprised 60 Vbeta and 13 Jbeta primers. TCRdb's table, derived via immunoSEQ multiplex PCR, lists solely in-frame clones and lacks some. The table has approximately 160,000 clones, 75% to 90% seen once. The study's findings and limits: Reportedly, a later analysis found an Asian-associated ancestry cluster had fewer N-insertions than the roughly 630-donor mean. In a later analysis, HLA-associated beta chains showed higher expansion and lower generation probabilities than comparable chains. Certain indistinguishable V segments, among them TRBV6-2 and TRBV6-3, were excluded. Among TCR beta chains, those listed as cytomegalovirus-associated numbered under 200.

A remark on this clone: Its target is unknown.

V was cut by 7 bases and J by 11 bases, with 18 bases left in between. This CDR3 comprises 12 residues. Germline CDR1 is SQVTM and CDR2 is ANQGSEA. The chain combines TRBV29-1 with TRBJ1-5; D perhaps matches TRBD1 (6 bases). The receptor was isolated from a young woman in good health and CMV-seronegative. The sample was PBMCs. CDR3 in amino acids: CSASDRLGAQHF. As DNA, the CDR3 is TGCAGCGCATCAGACAGGCTTGGGGCCCAGCATTTT.